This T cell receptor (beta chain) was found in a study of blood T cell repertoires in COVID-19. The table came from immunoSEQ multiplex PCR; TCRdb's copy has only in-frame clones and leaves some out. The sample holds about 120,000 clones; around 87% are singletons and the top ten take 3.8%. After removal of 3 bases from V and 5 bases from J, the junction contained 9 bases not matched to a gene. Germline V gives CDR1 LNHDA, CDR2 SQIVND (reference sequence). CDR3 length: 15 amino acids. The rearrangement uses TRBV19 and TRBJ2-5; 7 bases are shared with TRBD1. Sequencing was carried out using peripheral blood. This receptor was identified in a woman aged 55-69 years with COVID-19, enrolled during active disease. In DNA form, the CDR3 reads TGTGCCAGTAGTATCGCTGACAGGGCAGGTGAGACCCAGTACTTC. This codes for CASSIADRAGETQYF.